This is a list of T cell receptor beta chains from one sample in a study of regulatory T cells in long-lasting Graves disease. TCRdb re-derived calls from the multiplex PCR reads in MiXCR, one entry per CDR3 protein. The data hold roughly 380,000 distinct CDR3 sequences, with 16% observed a single time. Another study also made use of these data, one on T cells in Graves' hyperthyroidism and ophthalmopathy.

The material sequenced was peripheral blood mononuclear cells (PBMCs), taken at new diagnosis, from a patient treated with antithyroid drugs. These receptor sequences come from a man in his forties with Graves disease. CDR3s include the opening cysteine and the closing phenylalanine or tryptophan.

V: TRBV6-2/TRBV6-3
CDR3: CASSDLGFYGYTF

V: TRBV4-1
CDR3: CASSHLGPKETQYF

V: TRBV6-2/TRBV6-3
CDR3: CASGLSGNSGNAIYF

V: TRBV6-1
CDR3: CASSEGQLRPLHF

V: TRBV20-1
CDR3: CSARPGTSGSYEQYF

V: TRBV27
CDR3: CASSLLGELFSPLHF

V: TRBV6-1
CDR3: CASSPNLGRGGYTF

V: TRBV10-3
CDR3: CAISELGRANTGELFF

V: TRBV18
CDR3: CASSPLGSGPFTDTQYF

V: TRBV5-1
CDR3: CASDPGQGNTEAFF

V: TRBV5-5
CDR3: CASSLAPGRGTQYF

V: TRBV14
CDR3: CASSQWDRTYEQYF

V: TRBV6-5
CDR3: CASSSFYVGFYEQYF

V: TRBV24-1
CDR3: CATSDFWGQGNNEQFF

V: TRBV30
CDR3: CAWTTGMNTEAFF

V: TRBV11-2
CDR3: CASSLGTGSYEQYF

V: TRBV2
CDR3: CASSLREGGEKLFF

V: TRBV7-2
CDR3: CASSLVGGDRVYEQYF

V: TRBV7-3
CDR3: CASSSRGLASYNEQFF

V: TRBV20-1
CDR3: CSAQDRGGSYEQYF

V: TRBV25-1
CDR3: CASSESKRGVDTQYF

V: TRBV6-5
CDR3: CASSYSASATHNEQFF

V: TRBV30
CDR3: CAWSGQGNEQFF

V: TRBV5-1
CDR3: CASSWGTGKETQYF

V: TRBV14
CDR3: CASRRQGGNIQYF

V: TRBV5-1
CDR3: CASSQGLTLKETQYF

V: TRBV10-3
CDR3: CATRGADNEQFF

V: TRBV5-6
CDR3: CASSPTVGTGGSGYTF

V: TRBV5-1
CDR3: CASSLEGGSGGSEQYF

V: TRBV6-1
CDR3: CASSKTSGGTGELFF

V: TRBV27
CDR3: CASSFSWTRGREQYF

V: TRBV18
CDR3: CASSPLGYGEQYF

V: TRBV9
CDR3: CASSVGLAGGRRSTDTQYF

V: TRBV15
CDR3: CATSRVRQGQPQHF

V: TRBV9
CDR3: CASTPGLGSTEAFF

V: TRBV6-2/TRBV6-3
CDR3: CASSYSAGGYNEQYF

V: TRBV10-3
CDR3: CAIRNDREARAFF

V: TRBV7-9
CDR3: CASSLHDEQFF

V: TRBV20-1
CDR3: CSAKRDSYEQYF

V: TRBV7-3
CDR3: CASSQIAGNTDTQYF

V: TRBV3-1
CDR3: CASSQVSLGRPSTDTQYF

V: TRBV5-1
CDR3: CASSIGQGGSEAFF

V: TRBV7-9
CDR3: CASSEEGNEQFF

V: TRBV7-2
CDR3: CASSLGGQGGQPQHF